This TCR beta chain was sequenced in a study of memory CD4+ T cells and cytomegalovirus serostatus. V dropped 8 bases and J dropped 5 bases, with 16 bases sitting between them. The CDR3 covers 13 residues. Per the germline V gene, CDR1 is MNHEY and CDR2 is SVGAGI. Single viable CD3+CD4+CD8-CD45RO+ cells were sorted as the memory CD4+ T cells. Data came from immunoSEQ multiplex PCR; TCRdb stores just in-frame clones and leaves some out. The sample holds over 35,000 clones, around 80% seen once. V gene TRBV6-5 combines with J gene TRBJ2-7; D is perhaps TRBD2 (7 bases). The sequence derives from an adult in good health and CMV-seronegative. The sample comprised memory CD4+ T cells from blood. The CDR3: CASGRGGENEQYF. The CDR3 DNA is TGTGCCAGCGGTAGGGGGGGAGAAAACGAGCAGTACTTC.